The 28 T cell receptor beta chains presented below share a single source sample, sequenced in a study of blood T cell repertoires in COVID-19. Assay: immunoSEQ multiplex PCR; the TCRdb copy retains only in-frame clones and omits some. The top ten hold more than 1.5% of the sample, which has 240,000 or so clones, roughly four fifths seen once. Sequencing was carried out using peripheral blood. The receptors were gathered from a man younger than 45 who had recovered from COVID-19.

This chain connects TRBV15 to TRBJ1-1, with D possibly TRBD1 on 6 matching bases. The germline V gene has CDR1 LNHNV and CDR2 YYDKDF (reference sequence). The CDR3 loop spans 18 amino acids. The V gene lost 5 bases and the J gene lost 1 base, with 23 bases spanning the gap. Here the CDR3 reads CATSPVGRGGFGNTEAFF. The DNA of the CDR3 is TGTGCCACCAGCCCGGTGGGGAGGGGGGGATTTGGGAACACTGAAGCTTTCTTT.

This chain connects TRBV12-3 or TRBV12-4 to TRBJ2-7; D is uncertain. The CDR3 has 13 residues. Trimming cost V 7 bases and J 1 base, with 11 bases left between them. CDR3 in amino acids: CASTQAASYEQYF. The CDR3 DNA follows: TGTGCCAGCACCCAGGCCGCATCCTACGAGCAGTACTTC.

This clone was observed a single time. J is TRBJ2-2 and V is TRBV10-3; TRBD1 agrees at 9 bases. This CDR3 is 16 amino acids long. Trimming took 10 bases from V and 1 from J; bases not matched to a gene: 10. Germline CDR1 ENHRY, CDR2 SYGVKD. This chain's CDR3 is CATGQGRYGNTGELFF. For the CDR3, the DNA is TGTGCCACCGGACAGGGGAGATATGGGAACACCGGGGAGCTGTTTTTT.

The V gene is TRBV14, the J gene TRBJ2-1, with 7 bases aligning to TRBD2. This CDR3 has 17 residues. After removal of 4 bases from V and 5 bases from J, the junction contained 14 bases not matched to a gene. The germline CDR1 and CDR2 sequences are SGHDN and FVKESK. The CDR3 DNA is TGTGCCAGCAGCCCGAAAGAGACTAGCCGGTACAACAATGAGCAGTTCTTC. Residues: CASSPKETSRYNNEQFF.

The chain combines TRBV10-3 with TRBJ2-7, with TRBD1 matching 8 bases. Germline values: CDR1 ENHRY, CDR2 SYGVKD. The V and J ends lost 4 bases and 0 bases, in that order; junction bases with no gene match: 5. CDR3 length: 15 residues. CDR3 amino acids: CAISAGQGASYEQYV. The CDR3 bases are TGTGCCATCAGTGCGGGGCAGGGGGCCTCCTACGAGCAGTACGTC.

The rearrangement joins TRBV2 to TRBJ1-2, with D unresolved. CDR3 length: 16 residues. CDR1 is SNHLY and CDR2 is FYNNEI in the germline V gene. V was pared by 6 bases and J by 1 base, with 18 bases between. In DNA form, the CDR3 reads TGTGCCAGCAGCGCCTTGGAGGGCAGGATTAACTATGGCTACACCTTC. It translates to CASSALEGRINYGYTF.

The V gene is TRBV11-1, the J gene TRBJ1-1; D possibly corresponds to TRBD1 (5 bases). The V gene's germline CDR1 is SGHAT and CDR2 FQDESV (reference sequence). The CDR3 has 15 amino acids. Trimming left V 1 base short and J 3 bases short, with 12 bases between. CDR3 loop: CASSLDGGRDTEAFF. CDR3 nucleotides: TGTGCCAGCAGCTTAGACGGGGGAAGGGACACTGAAGCTTTCTTT.

J is TRBJ2-3 and V is TRBV3-1 (or the pseudogene TRBV3-2); TRBD1 aligns across 7 bases. In germline, CDR1 is LGHDT, CDR2 YNNKEL (reference sequence). The ends lost 1 base at V and 3 bases at J; junction bases unmatched: 4. The length of the CDR3 is 15 residues. The CDR3: CASSQAGQETDTQYF. DNA for the CDR3: TGTGCCAGCAGCCAAGCCGGACAGGAGACAGATACGCAGTATTTT.

Worth noting for this clone: One junction end does not reproduce the germline sequence, and a read error may be involved. The CDR3 DNA sequence: TGTGCCAGCAGCTCTCAACCGGGACAGGTATTTGGGCTTACCTTT. Translating gives CASSSQPGQVFGLTF. The chain combines TRBV7-9 with TRBJ1-1, with 8 bases identical to TRBD1. Germline CDR1 SEHNR, CDR2 FQNEAQ (reference sequence). This CDR3 comprises 15 residues.

This sequence joins TRBV7-9 and TRBJ1-4; D is undetermined. The ends were cut back, 5 bases at V and 3 bases at J, with 16 bases in the middle. The germline V gene encodes CDR1 SEHNR and CDR2 FQNEAQ (reference sequence). CDR3 length equals 16 residues. In DNA, the CDR3 is TGTGCCAGCAGCCCGACTATTTTAGGTTCTAATGAAAAACTGTTTTTT. Translation gives CASSPTILGSNEKLFF.

The chain has TRBV10-3 and TRBJ1-2; D might be TRBD1 (6 bases). The ends were cut back, 3 bases at V and 3 bases at J, with 14 bases in the middle. Germline V gene lookup returns CDR1 ENHRY and CDR2 SYGVKD. The CDR3 is 15 amino acids. The CDR3 loop is CAISEKGGADYGYTF. The CDR3 coding sequence is TGTGCCATCAGTGAAAAAGGGGGGGCAGACTATGGCTACACCTTC.

The rearrangement uses TRBV6-5 and TRBJ1-3; 7 nucleotides agree with TRBD1. CDR3 length: 15 residues. The trim removed 6 bases at V and 1 base at J, leaving 6 bases unmatched. Per germline, CDR1 MNHEY and CDR2 SVGAGI. CDR3: CASSNTGESGNTIYF. The CDR3 nucleotides read TGTGCCAGCAGCAACACAGGGGAGTCTGGAAACACCATATATTTT.

This chain's CDR3 is CATRVTLYNEQFF. For the CDR3, the DNA is TGTGCCACTCGAGTAACTCTCTACAATGAGCAGTTCTTC. The rearrangement joins TRBV28 to TRBJ2-1; no clear D. CDR1 and CDR2 from the germline V gene are MDHEN and SYDVKM. The germline V and J ends were trimmed by 10 bases and 3 bases, with 13 bases remaining between them. This CDR3 contains 13 residues.

The chain is built from TRBV6-5 and TRBJ1-4, with TRBD1 identical over 8 bases. The J segment lost 8 bases and the V segment lost 8 bases, leaving 7 bases of the junction unmatched. The CDR3 is 13 amino acids. Germline CDR1 MNHEY, CDR2 SVGAGI. The CDR3 coding sequence is TGTGCCAGCCAGGGGGCCGGTGGAGAAAAACTGTTTTTT. Encoded protein: CASQGAGGEKLFF.

The chain links TRBV3-1 (or the pseudogene TRBV3-2) to TRBJ2-3, with 10 positions matching TRBD2. This CDR3 contains 15 residues. V lost 4 bases and J lost 4; bases outside the gene matches: 5. Germline CDR1 LGHDT, CDR2 YNNKEL (reference sequence). CDR3 in amino acids: CASSRQLAGSDTQYF. CDR3 sequence (DNA): TGTGCCAGCAGCCGACAACTAGCGGGGTCAGATACGCAGTATTTT.

This clone was seen just once. The V gene is TRBV11-2, the J gene TRBJ1-1; D gene ambiguous. V lost 7 bases, J lost 4 bases, and 19 bases lay in between. Per germline, CDR1 SGHAT and CDR2 FQNNGV. This CDR3 spans 15 amino acids. CDR3 protein: CASNRVGVVGTEAFF. CDR3 sequence (DNA): TGTGCCAGCAACCGGGTAGGTGTAGTGGGCACTGAAGCTTTCTTT.

V and J are TRBV7-3 and TRBJ2-3; possible D gene TRBD1, 5 bases. V gave up 5 bases and J gave up 1 base, with 19 bases separating them. In germline, CDR1 is SGHTA, CDR2 FQGTGA. The CDR3 extends over 17 amino acids. CDR3 in DNA: TGTGCCAGCAGCCCTAAGGGCAGGGCGTCGGGCACAGATACGCAGTATTTT. Translation gives CASSPKGRASGTDTQYF.

The chain combines TRBV12-3 or TRBV12-4 with TRBJ2-1, with D possibly matching TRBD2 (5 bases). The CDR3 extends over 12 amino acids. V was trimmed by 6 bases and J by 6 bases, leaving 9 bases between them. The CDR3 region has the DNA TGTGCCAGCAGCGACGGGGTCAATGAGCAGTTCTTC. It specifies CASSDGVNEQFF.

This chain links TRBV5-5 with TRBJ1-5, with D tentatively TRBD1 (5 bases). The V end lost 4 bases, the J end lost 5 bases, and 13 bases lay between the germline ends. CDR1 and CDR2 (germline): SGHKS, YYEKEE (reference sequence). This CDR3 region has 14 residues. The CDR3 region has the DNA TGTGCCAGCAGCGAGGGGACTGCTGATCAGCCCCAGCATTTT. Amino acid sequence: CASSEGTADQPQHF. The complete variable domain, with remaining parts taken from reference TRBV5-5 and TRBJ1-5, reads DAGVTQSPTHLIKTRGQQVTLRCSPISGHKSVSWYQQVLGQGPQFIFQYYEKEERGRGNFPDRFSARQFPNYSSELNVNALLLGDSALYLCASSEGTADQPQHFGDGTRLSIL.

V gene TRBV28 combines with J gene TRBJ1-6; no clear D. The CDR3 runs to 16 residues. Germline loops: CDR1 MDHEN, CDR2 SYDVKM. V was trimmed by 6 bases and J by 4 bases, leaving 16 bases between them. The CDR3 here is CASSPGRVTYNSPLHF. CDR3 bases: TGTGCCAGCAGCCCGGGAAGGGTGACTTATAATTCACCCCTCCACTTT.

J is TRBJ1-1 and V is TRBV29-1; possible D gene TRBD1, 6 bases. The V gene lost 7 bases and the J gene lost 3 bases, with 15 bases spanning the gap. Germline V gives CDR1 SQVTM, CDR2 ANQGSEA. CDR3 size: 13 residues. The CDR3 DNA reads as TGCAGCGGGAAACTTGACAGGCACACTGAAGCTTTCTTT. Protein sequence: CSGKLDRHTEAFF.

The chain couples TRBV9 to TRBJ2-3, with D possibly TRBD2 on 7 matching bases. The V and J ends lost 4 bases and 6 bases respectively, with 24 bases between them. CDR3 length: 17 residues. Per germline, CDR1 SGDLS and CDR2 YYNGEE. The CDR3 here is CASSPFPPTGGFDTQYF. As DNA, the CDR3 is TGTGCCAGCAGCCCCTTCCCTCCAACGGGGGGCTTTGATACGCAGTATTTT.

J is TRBJ1-1 and V is TRBV3-1 (or the pseudogene TRBV3-2); D uncertain. The germline V gene has CDR1 LGHDT and CDR2 YNNKEL (reference sequence). V lost 0 bases and J 5 bases, leaving 4 bases between the germline ends. The CDR3 sequence is 12 residues long. CDR3 DNA: TGTGCCAGCAGCCAAGATATGACTGAAGCTTTCTTT. Translation: CASSQDMTEAFF.

The V and J genes are TRBV6-1 and TRBJ1-4, with no clear D. The CDR3 is 17 amino acids. The V gene's germline CDR1 is MNHNS and CDR2 SASEGT. V shed 0 bases and J shed 3 bases, with 14 bases lying between them. The CDR3 coding sequence is TGTGCCAGCAGTGAAGCGCTTCTGACAAAAGCTAATGAAAAACTGTTTTTT. Translated: CASSEALLTKANEKLFF.

In its sample, this clone was seen a few times. The rearrangement joins TRBV2 to TRBJ1-6; possible D gene TRBD1, 6 bases. Looked up from germline, CDR1 is SNHLY and CDR2 is FYNNEI. The CDR3 extends over 15 amino acids. Deletions cut 7 bases from V and 8 bases from J, with 18 bases between. The CDR3 DNA sequence: TGTGCCAGCACTAGGGATCAGGGGAGGGATTCACCCCTCCACTTT. Translating gives CASTRDQGRDSPLHF.

V usage is TRBV5-6 and J usage is TRBJ1-5, with 7 bases identical to TRBD1. From germline, CDR1 is SGHDT and CDR2 YYEEEE. This CDR3 is 16 amino acids long. V trimming: 1 base; J trimming: 3 bases; junction bases outside the gene matches: 7. Written as DNA, the CDR3 is TGTGCCAGCAGCTTGTTTGGACAGGATCTCAATCAGCCCCAGCATTTT. It encodes CASSLFGQDLNQPQHF.

The J gene is TRBJ1-1, the V gene TRBV7-8; D gene ambiguous. Germline CDR1 SGHVS, CDR2 FQNEAQ. V was shortened by 1 base and J by 1 base, with 7 bases between the two germline ends. The CDR3 spans 14 residues. Here the CDR3 DNA reads TGTGCCAGCAGCTTAGTCGGCGGGAACACTGAAGCTTTCTTT. It translates to CASSLVGGNTEAFF.

As for this clone: The sample has other DNA sequences that encode this CDR3 too. The rearrangement links TRBV3-1 (or the pseudogene TRBV3-2) to TRBJ2-7; TRBD2 agrees at 7 bases. Unmatched junction bases numbered 4, after V lost 0 bases and J lost 2 bases. CDR3 length: 15 residues. CDR1 and CDR2 from the germline V gene are LGHDT and YNNKEL (reference sequence). The CDR3: CASSQEYRGAYEQYF. The CDR3 coding sequence is TGTGCCAGCAGCCAAGAGTACCGGGGGGCCTACGAGCAGTACTTC.